A single T cell receptor (beta chain) is shown here with its context. Its antigen is not identified. The CDR3 sequence is 12 residues long. Looked up from germline, CDR1 is PRHDT and CDR2 is FYEKMQ (reference sequence). Trimming took 6 bases from V and 11 from J; bases not matched to a gene: 9. The data are from a study of T cell responses to AZD1222 COVID-19 vaccine. General study results and limits: Vaccination with two AZD1222 doses was followed by a rise in Spike-specific TCR breadth and depth. Repertoire sampling happened only post peak T cell response.

Sequenced by immunoSEQ multiplex PCR; TCRdb stores in-frame clones only, minus some. The sample holds 150,000 or so clones, about 92% seen once. The chain joins TRBV13 to TRBJ1-1, with TRBD1 matching 7 bases. The sequenced sample was peripheral blood, obtained on day 0 of AZD1222 vaccination. The TCR comes from an adult in good health. The CDR3: CASSSTGARAFF. CDR3 bases: TGTGCCAGCAGTTCAACAGGGGCGCGGGCTTTCTTT.